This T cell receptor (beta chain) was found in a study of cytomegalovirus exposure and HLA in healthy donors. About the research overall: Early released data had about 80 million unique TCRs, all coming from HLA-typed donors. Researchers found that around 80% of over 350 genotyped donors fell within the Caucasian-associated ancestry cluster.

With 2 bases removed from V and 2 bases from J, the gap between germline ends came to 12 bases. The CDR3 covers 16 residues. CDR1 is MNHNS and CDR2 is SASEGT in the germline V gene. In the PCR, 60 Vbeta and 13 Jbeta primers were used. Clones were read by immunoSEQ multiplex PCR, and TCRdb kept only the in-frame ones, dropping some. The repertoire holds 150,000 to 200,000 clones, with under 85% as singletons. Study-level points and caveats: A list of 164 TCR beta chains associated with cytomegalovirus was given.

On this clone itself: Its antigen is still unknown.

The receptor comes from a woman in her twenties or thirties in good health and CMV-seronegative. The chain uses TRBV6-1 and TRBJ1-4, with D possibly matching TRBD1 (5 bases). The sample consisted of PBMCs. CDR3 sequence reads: CASSEFAGTTNEKLFF. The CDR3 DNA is TGTGCCAGCAGTGAATTTGCGGGGACTACTAATGAAAAACTGTTTTTT.